This T cell receptor (beta chain) derives from a study of control samples from healthy donors and cancer patients. This clone has just one count. Profiled with immunoSEQ multiplex PCR; TCRdb holds only in-frame clones, not every one. The sample yields 85,000 to 100,000 clones, roughly 93% seen once. CDR3 size: 17 residues. The TCR sequence derives from a man younger than 35 in good health. The sample comprised blood. This chain joins TRBV21-1 and TRBJ2-3. TRBV21-1 is given as a pseudogene. In nucleotides, the CDR3 is TGTGCCAGCAGCAAAGACGGTTGCGGGTCTCAGGGAGATACGCAGTATTTT. This translates into CASSKDGCGSQGDTQYF.